Each of the 9 T cell receptor beta chains below was sequenced from the same sample in a study of T cells in Graves' hyperthyroidism and ophthalmopathy (dated by TCRdb to between 2019 and 2020). Receptor libraries were prepared by multiplex PCR. Instrument on record: Illumina HiSeq 2000. The TCR beta CDR3 regions were amplified from RNA transcripts. A first-round RT-PCR of the TCR CDR3 used the HTBI primer set with the Qiagen OneStep RT-PCR kit. TCRdb redid the processing of the public reads, applying fastp at Q25 and MiXCR, and retained in-frame beta chains. Entries are consolidated by CDR3 protein sequence, retaining the most common genes and DNA. The sample table lists roughly 400,000 distinct CDR3 sequences, approximately 15% of them with a count of one. The ten largest clones take up roughly 25% of the sample. The sequencing sample was made of blood. The receptors here all came from a woman aged 18-29 years with Graves' hyperthyroidism that later progressed to Graves' ophthalmopathy.

The sample holds a few counts of this clonotype. Germline is not matched at one junction end, which may reflect a read error. The rearrangement links TRBV20-1 to TRBJ2-7; 15 nucleotides agree with TRBD2. CDR1 and CDR2 (germline): DFQATT, SNEGSKA (reference sequence). This CDR3 has 18 residues. The CDR3 region has the DNA TGCGGTGCTGCAGACCCGGGACTAGCGGGAGGTGCGCGGGACGAGCAGTACTTC. Its protein is CGAADPGLAGGARDEQYF.

The chain couples TRBV6-9 to TRBJ2-4; D unclear. The V gene's germline CDR1 is MNHGY and CDR2 SVAAGI. This CDR3 is 13 amino acids long. With 2 bases removed from V and 5 bases from J, the gap between germline ends came to 7 bases. This CDR3 reads CASSYRVQNIQYF. In DNA, the CDR3 is TGTGCCAGCAGTTATAGGGTGCAAAACATTCAGTACTTC.

This clonotype occurred many times. This chain links TRBV20-1 with TRBJ2-3, with TRBD2 matching 11 bases. CDR3 length: 18 residues. J lost 3 bases, V lost 0 bases, and 11 bases had no gene match. Germline V gene data show CDR1 as DFQATT and CDR2 as SNEGSKA (reference sequence). The CDR3 loop reads CSARDPKLAGVRTDTQYF. As DNA, the CDR3 is TGCAGTGCTAGAGATCCCAAACTAGCGGGAGTTCGTACAGATACGCAGTATTTT.

This clonotype was seen many times. The V call is TRBV10-3, the J call TRBJ1-2; no firm D call. Germline loops: CDR1 ENHRY, CDR2 SYGVKD. V was pared by 0 bases and J by 5 bases, with 7 bases between. The CDR3 covers 13 residues. CDR3 residues: CAISESEWYGYTF. The CDR3 DNA is TGTGCCATCAGTGAGTCAGAATGGTATGGCTACACCTTC.

The table lists this clonotype with a few counts. The V call is TRBV25-1, the J call TRBJ1-6, with D tentatively TRBD1 (6 bases). Germline CDR1 and CDR2: MGHDK and SYGVNS. Trimming took off 4 bases at V and 6 bases at J, with 7 bases between the two ends. The CDR3 length is 13 residues. In nucleotides, the CDR3 is TGTGCCAGCAGTGTAGGGGGTAATTCACCCCTCCACTTT. Its protein product is CASSVGGNSPLHF.

The J gene is TRBJ1-1, the V gene TRBV6-1; a possible D gene is TRBD1 (6 bases). The CDR3 is made up of 14 amino acids. Germline V gene data show CDR1 as MNHNS and CDR2 as SASEGT. Trimming pared 6 bases from V and 2 bases from J, leaving 13 bases between. CDR3 protein: CASSPEDRNTEAFF. CDR3 DNA: TGTGCCAGCAGCCCAGAGGACAGAAACACTGAAGCTTTCTTT.

This clonotype was recorded many times. CDR3 protein: CASSHQRHEQYF. The CDR3 coding sequence is TGTGCCAGCAGCCATCAGAGGCACGAGCAGTACTTC. This chain links TRBV3-1 with TRBJ2-7; no firm D call. Germline CDR1 and CDR2: LGHDT and YNNKEL (reference sequence). This CDR3 has 12 residues. V shed 3 bases and J shed 5 bases, with 8 bases lying between them.

This clonotype occurred many times. The chain combines TRBV7-2 with TRBJ2-4; D is possibly TRBD2 (5 bases). V was pared by 5 bases and J by 3 bases, with 14 bases between. This CDR3 spans 15 amino acids. CDR1 and CDR2 from the germline V gene are SGHTA and FQGNSA. The CDR3 DNA reads TGTGCCAGCAGCGCCAGAAGAGAGGGCAAAAACATTCAGTACTTC. Its protein is CASSARREGKNIQYF.

Turning to this clonotype: A read error may explain this, as a much larger clone is one base away. The rearrangement links TRBV4-3 to TRBJ1-1; TRBD1 is a possible D gene (6 bases). There are 16 residues in the CDR3. Germline V gene sequence: CDR1 LGHNA, CDR2 YSLEER. Trimming stripped 0 bases from V and 1 base from J, with 12 bases between. As DNA, the CDR3 is TGCGCCAGCAGCCAAGACGGTCAGGGGTGGAACACTGAAGCTTTCTTT. This sequence encodes CASSQDGQGWNTEAFF.